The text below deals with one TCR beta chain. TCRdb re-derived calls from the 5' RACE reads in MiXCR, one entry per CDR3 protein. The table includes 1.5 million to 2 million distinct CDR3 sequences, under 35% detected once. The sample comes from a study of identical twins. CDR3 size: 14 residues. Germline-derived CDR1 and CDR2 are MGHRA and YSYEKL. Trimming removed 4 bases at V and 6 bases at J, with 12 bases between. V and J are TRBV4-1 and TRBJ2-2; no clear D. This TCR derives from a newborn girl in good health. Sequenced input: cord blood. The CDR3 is CASSLSGPSGELFF. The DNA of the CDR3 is TGCGCCAGCAGCCTATCCGGACCGTCCGGGGAGCTGTTTTTT.